This TCR beta chain was sequenced in a study of radiotherapy plus CTLA-4 blockade in lung cancer. Notes on the study in general: Blood-borne expansion of tumor-derived TCR clones followed radiotherapy plus ipilimumab.

The CDR3 has 13 amino acids. CDR1 and CDR2 from the germline V gene are SGHTA and FQGTGA. V dropped 9 bases and J dropped 1 base, with 10 bases sitting between them. Points on this clone: What it binds is unknown.

Some clones are missing from TCRdb's copy, which holds only in-frame ones; the method was immunoSEQ multiplex PCR. This table holds around 99,000 clones, 80% to 90% found once. Enrolled patients, whose metastatic non-small-cell lung cancer was chemo-refractory, received focal radiation plus CTLA-4 blockade with ipilimumab. The sequences come from peripheral blood, collected from a patient treated with radiotherapy plus ipilimumab. The rearrangement joins TRBV7-3 to TRBJ2-1, with D possibly TRBD2 on 5 matching bases. This receptor was taken from a human donor with non-small cell lung cancer that progressed on radiotherapy plus ipilimumab. As DNA, the CDR3 is TGTGCCAGACCCTCGGGGTCCTACAATGAGCAGTTCTTC. Encoded protein: CARPSGSYNEQFF.